This TCR beta chain comes out of a study of T cell repertoires in aging, cancer and after chemotherapy. TCR beta rearrangements were amplified from peripheral blood genomic DNA. Rearranged V-D-J TRB sequences were amplified with a mixed TRB-A/B primer pool. Via MiXCR, TCRdb re-called the multiplex PCR reads, giving one row per CDR3 protein. The data hold roughly 6,600 distinct CDR3 sequences, with 25% to 35% observed a single time. This CDR3 contains 14 residues. Trimming pared 0 bases from V and 4 bases from J, leaving 6 bases between. CDR1 is SGHTA, CDR2 FQGNSA, per germline. Sample: blood. V usage is TRBV7-2 and J usage is TRBJ2-2; D remains ambiguous. The TCR comes from a human donor in good health. This chain's CDR3 is CASSLATVTGELFF. The CDR3 DNA reads as TGTGCCAGCAGCTTAGCGACGGTCACCGGGGAGCTGTTTTTT.